The TCR beta chain under discussion was sequenced for a study of CD8+CD57+ T cells in acquired aplastic anemia. Background on the study: Mean DNA quantity obtained from sorted CD4+ and CD8+ cells was around 3.2 ug.

Sequencing involved patients with CD8+CD57+ cell expansion previously shown by flow cytometry. Overall study findings and caveats: Patients and controls were found to share fewer than 35 CD8+ CDR3 sequences.

There are 16 residues in the CDR3. The germline V gene has CDR1 SGHTA and CDR2 FQGTGA. The ends were cut back, 7 bases at V and 2 bases at J, with 21 bases in the middle. A word on this clonotype: What it recognizes is unknown.

Profiling that covered TCR beta VDJ and CDR3 relied on genomic DNA as its template. TCRdb ran MiXCR on the reads and lists one entry per CDR3 protein. The sample consists of around 150,000 distinct CDR3 sequences, around half of them appearing once. The sequence was obtained from a human donor with aplastic anemia. V and J are TRBV7-3 and TRBJ2-7; D is tentatively TRBD1 or TRBD2 (5 bases each). What was sequenced was sorted CD4+, CD8+, or CD8+CD57+ T cells (not recorded which) from PBMCs. The CDR3 loop reads CASTNTGPTYTYEQYF. The CDR3 nucleotides are TGTGCCAGCACTAATACGGGACCAACTTATACCTACGAGCAGTACTTC.